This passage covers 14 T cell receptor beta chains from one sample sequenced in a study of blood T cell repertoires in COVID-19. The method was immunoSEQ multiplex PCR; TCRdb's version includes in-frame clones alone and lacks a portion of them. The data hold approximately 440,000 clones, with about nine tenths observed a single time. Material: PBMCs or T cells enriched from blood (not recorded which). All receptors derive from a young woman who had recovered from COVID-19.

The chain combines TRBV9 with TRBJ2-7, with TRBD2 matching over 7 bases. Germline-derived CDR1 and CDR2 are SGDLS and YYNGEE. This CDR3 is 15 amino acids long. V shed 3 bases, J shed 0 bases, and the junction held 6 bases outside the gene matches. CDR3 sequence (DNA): TGTGCCAGCAGCGCCCAAGCGGGGAGCTCCTACGAGCAGTACTTC. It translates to CASSAQAGSSYEQYF.

CDR3 in amino acids: CASSQEPGDLYGYTF. DNA for the CDR3: TGTGCCAGCAGCCAAGAGCCCGGGGACTTATATGGCTACACCTTC. The chain combines TRBV3-1 (or the pseudogene TRBV3-2) with TRBJ1-2; perhaps TRBD1 as D (5 bases). V lost 0 bases and J 5 bases, leaving 13 bases between the germline ends. The germline V gene encodes CDR1 LGHDT and CDR2 YNNKEL (reference sequence). The CDR3 has 15 amino acids.

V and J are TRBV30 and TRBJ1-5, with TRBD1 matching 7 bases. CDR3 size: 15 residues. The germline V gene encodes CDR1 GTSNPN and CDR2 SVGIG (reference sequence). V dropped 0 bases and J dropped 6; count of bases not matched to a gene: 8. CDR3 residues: CAWSVDRVVGQPQHF. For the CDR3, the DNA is TGTGCCTGGAGTGTCGACAGGGTGGTGGGTCAGCCCCAGCATTTT.

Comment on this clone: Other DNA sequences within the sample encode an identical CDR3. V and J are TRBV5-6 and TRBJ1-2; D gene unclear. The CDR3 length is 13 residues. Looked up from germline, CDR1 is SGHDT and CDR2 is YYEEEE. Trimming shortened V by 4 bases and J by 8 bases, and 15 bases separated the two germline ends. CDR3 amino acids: CASSLDRGKGYTF. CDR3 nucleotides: TGTGCCAGCAGCCTCGACCGAGGGAAAGGCTACACCTTC.

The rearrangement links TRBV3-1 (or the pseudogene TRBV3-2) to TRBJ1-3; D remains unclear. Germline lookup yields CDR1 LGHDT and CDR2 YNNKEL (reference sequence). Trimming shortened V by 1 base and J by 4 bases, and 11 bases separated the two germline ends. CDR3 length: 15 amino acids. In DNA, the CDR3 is TGTGCCAGCAGCCAAGGGCCTCTCAGGGGAAACACCATATATTTT. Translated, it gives CASSQGPLRGNTIYF.

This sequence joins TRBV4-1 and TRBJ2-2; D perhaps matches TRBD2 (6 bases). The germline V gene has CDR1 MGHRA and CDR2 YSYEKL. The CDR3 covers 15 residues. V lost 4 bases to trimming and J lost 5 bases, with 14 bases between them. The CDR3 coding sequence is TGCGCCAGCAGCCTGGGCTACGGGGGAACCGGGGAGCTGTTTTTT. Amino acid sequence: CASSLGYGGTGELFF.

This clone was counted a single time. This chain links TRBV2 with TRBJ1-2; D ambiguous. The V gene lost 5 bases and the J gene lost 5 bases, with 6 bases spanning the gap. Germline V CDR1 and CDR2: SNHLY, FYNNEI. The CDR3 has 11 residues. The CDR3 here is CASSSGYGYTF. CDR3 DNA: TGTGCCAGCAGTTCGGGTTATGGCTACACCTTC.

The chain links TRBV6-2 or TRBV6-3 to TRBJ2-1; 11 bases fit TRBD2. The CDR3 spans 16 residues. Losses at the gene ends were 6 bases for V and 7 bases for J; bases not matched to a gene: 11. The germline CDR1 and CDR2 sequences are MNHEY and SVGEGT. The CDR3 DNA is TGTGCCAGCAGCTATACAACTAGCGGGGGTATGAATGAGCAGTTCTTC. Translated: CASSYTTSGGMNEQFF.

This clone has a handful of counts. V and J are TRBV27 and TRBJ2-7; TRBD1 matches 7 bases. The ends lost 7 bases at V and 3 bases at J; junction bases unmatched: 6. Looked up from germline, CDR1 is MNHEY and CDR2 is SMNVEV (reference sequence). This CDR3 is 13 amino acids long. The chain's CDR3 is CASMEGGGYEQYF. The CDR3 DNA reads TGTGCCAGCATGGAAGGGGGCGGCTACGAGCAGTACTTC.

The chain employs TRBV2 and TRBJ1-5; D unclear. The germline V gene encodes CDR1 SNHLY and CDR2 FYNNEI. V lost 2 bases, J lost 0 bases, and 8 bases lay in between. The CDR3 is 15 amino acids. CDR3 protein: CASSEWAYSNQPQHF. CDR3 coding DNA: TGTGCCAGCAGTGAATGGGCCTATAGCAATCAGCCCCAGCATTTT.

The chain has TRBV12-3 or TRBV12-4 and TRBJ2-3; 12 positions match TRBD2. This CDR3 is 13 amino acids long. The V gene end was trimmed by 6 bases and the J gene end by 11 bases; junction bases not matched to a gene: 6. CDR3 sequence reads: CASRESSGRGQYF. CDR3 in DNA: TGTGCCAGCAGGGAATCTAGCGGGAGGGGGCAGTATTTT.

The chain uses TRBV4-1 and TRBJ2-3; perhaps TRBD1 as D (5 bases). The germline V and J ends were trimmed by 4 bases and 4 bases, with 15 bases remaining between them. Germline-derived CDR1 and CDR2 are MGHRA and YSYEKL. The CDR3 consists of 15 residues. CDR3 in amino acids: CASSRLKTASDTQYF. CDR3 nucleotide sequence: TGCGCCAGCAGCCGCCTAAAGACAGCCTCAGATACGCAGTATTTT.

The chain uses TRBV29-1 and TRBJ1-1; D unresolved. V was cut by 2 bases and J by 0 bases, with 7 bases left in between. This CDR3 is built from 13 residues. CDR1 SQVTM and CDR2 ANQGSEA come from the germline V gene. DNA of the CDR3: TGCAGCGTTGAAAACGGGTTGAACACTGAAGCTTTCTTT. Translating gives CSVENGLNTEAFF.

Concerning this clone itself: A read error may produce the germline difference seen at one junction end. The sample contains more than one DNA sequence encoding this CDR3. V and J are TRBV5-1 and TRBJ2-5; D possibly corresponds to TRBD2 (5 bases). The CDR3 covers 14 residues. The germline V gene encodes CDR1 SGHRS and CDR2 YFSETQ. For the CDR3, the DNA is TGCGCTAGCAGCTTGGACGTCGGGAAAGAGACCCAGTACTTC. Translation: CASSLDVGKETQYF.